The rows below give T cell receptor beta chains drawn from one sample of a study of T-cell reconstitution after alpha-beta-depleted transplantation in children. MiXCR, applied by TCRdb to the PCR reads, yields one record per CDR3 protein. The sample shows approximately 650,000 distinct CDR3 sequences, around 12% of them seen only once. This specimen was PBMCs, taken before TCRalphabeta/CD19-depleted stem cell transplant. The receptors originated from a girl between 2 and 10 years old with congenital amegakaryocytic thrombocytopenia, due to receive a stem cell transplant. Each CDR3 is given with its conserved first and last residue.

cdr3_aa: CASSFVSGYNEQFF; v_call: TRBV5-1; j_call: TRBJ2-1
cdr3_aa: CASRTDTYNEQFF; v_call: TRBV5-1; j_call: TRBJ2-1
cdr3_aa: CASSARGSVETQYF; v_call: TRBV7-9; j_call: TRBJ2-5
cdr3_aa: CASTHGSILAKNIQYF; v_call: TRBV19; j_call: TRBJ2-4
cdr3_aa: CASGLVTSPEQFF; v_call: TRBV12-5; j_call: TRBJ2-1
cdr3_aa: CSPKTGPYNEQFF; v_call: TRBV20-1; j_call: TRBJ2-1
cdr3_aa: CSASLANQETQYF; v_call: TRBV20-1; j_call: TRBJ2-5
cdr3_aa: CASSLQPTSEQYF; v_call: TRBV27; j_call: TRBJ2-7
cdr3_aa: CASSFRGGRGQNEQFF; v_call: TRBV12-3/TRBV12-4; j_call: TRBJ2-1
cdr3_aa: CASSSLQREALWGQFF; v_call: TRBV5-1; j_call: TRBJ2-1
cdr3_aa: CASSLEGTSRNRQYF; v_call: TRBV7-6; j_call: TRBJ2-5
cdr3_aa: CSARDARNNEKLFF; v_call: TRBV20-1; j_call: TRBJ1-4
cdr3_aa: CASSATGLSYNEQFF; v_call: TRBV7-2; j_call: TRBJ2-1
cdr3_aa: CASSESGLAGENEQFF; v_call: TRBV2; j_call: TRBJ2-1
cdr3_aa: CASNLAGGRYEQYF; v_call: TRBV28; j_call: TRBJ2-7
cdr3_aa: CASSFLTQQFF; v_call: TRBV6-5; j_call: TRBJ2-1
cdr3_aa: CASSLLTGTTPDTQYF; v_call: TRBV5-1; j_call: TRBJ2-3
cdr3_aa: CASSPQAQYSNQPQHF; v_call: TRBV19; j_call: TRBJ1-5
cdr3_aa: CASSFLGLSSYEQYF; v_call: TRBV11-2; j_call: TRBJ2-7
cdr3_aa: CASSLDTRLWDTQYF; v_call: TRBV5-1; j_call: TRBJ2-3
cdr3_aa: CASSSQISPLHF; v_call: TRBV12-3/TRBV12-4; j_call: TRBJ1-6
cdr3_aa: CSVLGGGANVLTF; v_call: TRBV29-1; j_call: TRBJ2-6
cdr3_aa: CSVVYQDGYTF; v_call: TRBV29-1; j_call: TRBJ1-2